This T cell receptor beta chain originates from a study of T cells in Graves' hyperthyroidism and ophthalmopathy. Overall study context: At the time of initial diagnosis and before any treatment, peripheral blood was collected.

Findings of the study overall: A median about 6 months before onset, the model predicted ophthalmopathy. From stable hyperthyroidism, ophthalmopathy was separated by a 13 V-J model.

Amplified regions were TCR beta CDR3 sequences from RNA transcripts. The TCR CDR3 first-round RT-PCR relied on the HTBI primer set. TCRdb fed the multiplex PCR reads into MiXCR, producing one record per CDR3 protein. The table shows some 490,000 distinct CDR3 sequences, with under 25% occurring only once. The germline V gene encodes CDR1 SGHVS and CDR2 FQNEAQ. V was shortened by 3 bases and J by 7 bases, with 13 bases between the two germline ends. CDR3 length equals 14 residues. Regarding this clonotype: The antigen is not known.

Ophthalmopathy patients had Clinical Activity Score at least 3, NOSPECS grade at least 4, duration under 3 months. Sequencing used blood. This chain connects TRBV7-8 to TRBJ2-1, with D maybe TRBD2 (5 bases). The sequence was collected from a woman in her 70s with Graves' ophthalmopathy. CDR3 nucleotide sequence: TGTGCCAGCAGCTTCCGGGGTTTTGAGAATGAGCAGTTCTTC. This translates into CASSFRGFENEQFF.